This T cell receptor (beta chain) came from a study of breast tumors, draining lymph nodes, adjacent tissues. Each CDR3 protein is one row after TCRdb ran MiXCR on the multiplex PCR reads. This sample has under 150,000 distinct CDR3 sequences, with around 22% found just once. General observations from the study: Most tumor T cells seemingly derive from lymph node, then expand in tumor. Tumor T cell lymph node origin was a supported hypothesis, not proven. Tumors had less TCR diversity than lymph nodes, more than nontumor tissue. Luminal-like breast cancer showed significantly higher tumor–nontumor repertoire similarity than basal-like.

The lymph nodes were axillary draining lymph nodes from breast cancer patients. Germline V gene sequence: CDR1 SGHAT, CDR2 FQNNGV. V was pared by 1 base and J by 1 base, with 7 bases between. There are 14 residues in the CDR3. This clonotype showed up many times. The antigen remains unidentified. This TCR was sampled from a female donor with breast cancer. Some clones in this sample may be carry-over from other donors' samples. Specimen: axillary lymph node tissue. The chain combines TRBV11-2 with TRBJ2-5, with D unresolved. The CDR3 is CASSLVRIQETQYF. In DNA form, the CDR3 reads TGTGCCAGCAGCTTAGTCAGGATCCAAGAGACCCAGTACTTC.